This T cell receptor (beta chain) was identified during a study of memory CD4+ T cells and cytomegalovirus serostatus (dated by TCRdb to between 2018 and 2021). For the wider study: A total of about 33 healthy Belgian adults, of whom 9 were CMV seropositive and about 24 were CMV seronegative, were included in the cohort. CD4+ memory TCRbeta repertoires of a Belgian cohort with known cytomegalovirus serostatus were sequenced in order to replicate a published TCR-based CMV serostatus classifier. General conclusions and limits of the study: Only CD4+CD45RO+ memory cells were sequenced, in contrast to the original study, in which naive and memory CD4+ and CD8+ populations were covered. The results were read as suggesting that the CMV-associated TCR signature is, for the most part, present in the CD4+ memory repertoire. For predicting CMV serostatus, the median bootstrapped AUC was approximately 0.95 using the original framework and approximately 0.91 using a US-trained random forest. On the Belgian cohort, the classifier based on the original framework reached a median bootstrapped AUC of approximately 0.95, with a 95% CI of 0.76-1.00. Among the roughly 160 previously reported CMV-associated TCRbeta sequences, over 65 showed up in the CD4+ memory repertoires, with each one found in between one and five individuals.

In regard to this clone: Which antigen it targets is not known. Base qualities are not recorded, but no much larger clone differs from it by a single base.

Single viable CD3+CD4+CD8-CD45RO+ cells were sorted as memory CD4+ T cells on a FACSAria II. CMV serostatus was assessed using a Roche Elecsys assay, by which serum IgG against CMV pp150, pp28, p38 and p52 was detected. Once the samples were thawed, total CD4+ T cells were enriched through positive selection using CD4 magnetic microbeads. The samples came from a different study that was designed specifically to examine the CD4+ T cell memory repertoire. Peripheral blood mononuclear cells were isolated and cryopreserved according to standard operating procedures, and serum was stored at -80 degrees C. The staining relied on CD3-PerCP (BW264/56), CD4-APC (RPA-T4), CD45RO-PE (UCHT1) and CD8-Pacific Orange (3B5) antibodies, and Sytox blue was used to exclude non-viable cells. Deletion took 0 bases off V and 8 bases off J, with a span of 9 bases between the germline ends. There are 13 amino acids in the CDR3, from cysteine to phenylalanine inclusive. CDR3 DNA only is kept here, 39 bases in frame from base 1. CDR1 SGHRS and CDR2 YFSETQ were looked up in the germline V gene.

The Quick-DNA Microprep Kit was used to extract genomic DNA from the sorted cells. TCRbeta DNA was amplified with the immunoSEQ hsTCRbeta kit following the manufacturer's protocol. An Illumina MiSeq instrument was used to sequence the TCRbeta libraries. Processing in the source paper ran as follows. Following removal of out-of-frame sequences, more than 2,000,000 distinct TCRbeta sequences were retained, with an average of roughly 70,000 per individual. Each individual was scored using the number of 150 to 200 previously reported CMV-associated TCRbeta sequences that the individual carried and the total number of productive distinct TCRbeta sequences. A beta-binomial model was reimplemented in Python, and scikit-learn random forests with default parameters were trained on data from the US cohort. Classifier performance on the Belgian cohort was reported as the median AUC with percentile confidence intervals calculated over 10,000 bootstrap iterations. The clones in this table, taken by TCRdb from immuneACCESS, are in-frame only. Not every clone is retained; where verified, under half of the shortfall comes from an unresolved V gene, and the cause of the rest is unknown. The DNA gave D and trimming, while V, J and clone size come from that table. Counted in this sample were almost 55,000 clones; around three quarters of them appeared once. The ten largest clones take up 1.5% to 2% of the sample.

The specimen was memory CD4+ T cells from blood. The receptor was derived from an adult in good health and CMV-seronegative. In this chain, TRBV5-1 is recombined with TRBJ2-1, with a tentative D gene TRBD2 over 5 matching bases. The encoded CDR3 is CASSLGRVDEQFF. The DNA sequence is TGCGCCAGCAGCTTGGGGCGGGTTGATGAGCAGTTCTTC.